A single sample is the source of the 14 T cell receptor beta chains below, sequenced in a study of T-cell reconstitution after alpha-beta-depleted transplantation in children. Using unique molecular identifiers, the investigators prepared the TCRbeta library. In TCRdb, the PCR reads were re-called with MiXCR into one record per CDR3 protein. This table holds some 280,000 distinct CDR3 sequences, 9.9% found once. The sample was PBMCs from the stem cell graft donor, taken from the stem cell graft. Receptor source: a human donor who donated a stem cell graft to a child with SCID.

This chain links TRBV24-1 with TRBJ2-3, with 10 bases lining up with TRBD2. CDR1 KGHDR and CDR2 SFDVKD come from the germline V gene. J lost 2 bases, V lost 11 bases, and 9 bases had no gene match. CDR3 size: 15 residues. CDR3 coding DNA: TGTGCCATCGCCCCAGCGGGGGGGCCCACAGATACGCAGTATTTT. Its protein is CAIAPAGGPTDTQYF.

This clonotype was picked up a small number of times. The chain joins TRBV5-1 to TRBJ2-7; TRBD1 might be the D (6 bases). Germline CDR1 reads SGHRS; CDR2 reads YFSETQ. There are 15 residues in the CDR3. V lost 4 bases and J 2 bases, leaving 16 bases between the germline ends. CDR3 protein: CASSALDSGAYEQYF. DNA of the CDR3: TGCGCCAGCAGCGCACTGGACAGCGGTGCCTACGAGCAGTACTTC.

This rearrangement joins TRBV6-5 to TRBJ1-4, with D uncertain. CDR3 length: 14 amino acids. The germline V gene encodes CDR1 MNHEY and CDR2 SVGAGI. Trimming took 2 bases from V and 5 from J, leaving 9 bases between them. CDR3 bases: TGTGCCAGCAGTTACGCCGACTCGAATGAAAAACTGTTTTTT. This codes for CASSYADSNEKLFF.

This clonotype was counted ten times or more. The genes are TRBV20-1 and TRBJ1-4, with TRBD1 matching 12 bases. There are 14 residues in the CDR3. The ends lost 6 bases at V and 7 bases at J; junction bases unmatched: 6. Germline CDR1 reads DFQATT; CDR2 reads SNEGSKA (reference sequence). The CDR3 DNA reads as TGCAGTGCCCGGGACAGGGGGCTCGGTGAAAAACTGTTTTTT. It yields the protein CSARDRGLGEKLFF.

This clonotype came up a few times. The chain employs TRBV12-3 or TRBV12-4 and TRBJ1-2, with D unresolved. This CDR3 comprises 13 residues. With 6 bases removed from V and 3 bases from J, the gap between germline ends came to 11 bases. CDR3 nucleotide sequence: TGTGCCAGCAGGGCAACCTCCTACTATGGCTACACCTTC. Amino acids: CASRATSYYGYTF.

The sample holds many counts of this clonotype. The chain combines TRBV5-1 with TRBJ2-7, with D possibly matching TRBD2 (5 bases). Trimming removed 3 bases at V and 0 bases at J, with 7 bases between. Germline CDR1 and CDR2: SGHRS and YFSETQ. The CDR3 runs to 13 residues. Here the CDR3 reads CASSSGVSYEQYF. In DNA, the CDR3 is TGCGCCAGCAGCTCCGGGGTCTCCTACGAGCAGTACTTC.

The table lists this clonotype with a few counts. This chain uses TRBV12-3 or TRBV12-4 with TRBJ1-5; the D gene is possibly TRBD1 (5 bases). This CDR3 has 14 amino acids. V lost 2 bases and J lost 1, with 6 bases in between. CDR3 sequence reads: CASSLPGSNQPQHF. CDR3 nucleotides: TGTGCCAGCAGTTTACCAGGGAGCAATCAGCCCCAGCATTTT.

On this clonotype itself: At one of its ends the junction is not consistent with the germline gene, which may arise from a read error. The chain recombines TRBV7-7 with TRBJ2-3, with 7 nucleotides matching TRBD1. In germline, CDR1 is SSHAT, CDR2 FNYEAQ (reference sequence). The CDR3 length is 15 residues. The CDR3 region has the DNA TGTGCTAGCAGCGCAGGGACAGCCCCCACAGATACGCAGTATTTT. Its translation is CASSAGTAPTDTQYF. The full variable domain, its missing parts supplied by reference TRBV7-7 and TRBJ2-3, is GAGVSQSPRYKVTKRGQDVTLRCDPISSHATLYWYQQALGQGPEFLTYFNYEAQPDKSGLPSDRFSAERPEGSISTLTIQRTEQRDSAMYRCASSAGTAPTDTQYFGPGTRLTVL.

This clonotype was seen a few times. This chain joins TRBV29-1 and TRBJ1-6; no reliable D call. Trimming stripped 0 bases from V and 14 bases from J, with 14 bases between. The CDR3 spans 13 residues. Looked up from germline, CDR1 is SQVTM and CDR2 is ANQGSEA. CDR3 nucleotide sequence: TGCAGCGTTGAAGAGGACGGCCATCCAGCCCTCCACTTT. Translating gives CSVEEDGHPALHF.

The CDR3 sequence: CASSPGVVYGYTF. The CDR3 nucleotides are TGTGCCAGCAGCCCAGGGGTCGTCTATGGCTACACCTTC. The V gene is TRBV5-6, the J gene TRBJ1-2, with D possibly matching TRBD1 (6 bases). The CDR3 runs 13 residues. The germline V gene encodes CDR1 SGHDT and CDR2 YYEEEE. V was pared by 4 bases and J by 4 bases, with 11 bases between.

This chain uses TRBV7-8 with TRBJ2-5; 7 bases match TRBD1. Germline lookup yields CDR1 SGHVS and CDR2 FQNEAQ. The ends lost 5 bases at V and 5 bases at J; junction bases unmatched: 8. There are 14 residues in the CDR3. As DNA, the CDR3 is TGTGCCAGCAGCCCGGGGACAGCGGCTGAGACCCAGTACTTC. Its translation is CASSPGTAAETQYF. Combining the CDR3 with reference TRBV7-8 and TRBJ2-5 gives the whole variable domain GAGVSQSPRYKVAKRGQDVALRCDPISGHVSLFWYQQALGQGPEFLTYFQNEAQLDKSGLPSDRFFAERPEGSVSTLKIQRTQQEDSAVYLCASSPGTAAETQYFGPGTRLLVL.

This clonotype was detected many times. V is TRBV6-2 or TRBV6-3 and J is TRBJ1-1; D remains unclear. CDR1 is MNHEY, CDR2 SVGEGT, per germline. The CDR3 has 13 residues. Trimming left V 5 bases short and J 2 bases short, with 9 bases between. CDR3 protein: CASSLEFNTEAFF. CDR3 DNA sequence: TGTGCCAGCAGTCTGGAGTTTAACACTGAAGCTTTCTTT.

This chain joins TRBV5-5 and TRBJ2-7; the match to TRBD1 covers 8 bases. Per germline, CDR1 SGHKS and CDR2 YYEKEE (reference sequence). The V gene end was trimmed by 3 bases and the J gene end by 7 bases; junction bases not matched to a gene: 9. The CDR3 totals 14 residues. In nucleotides, the CDR3 is TGTGCCAGCAGCTCCGGGACAGGAAAAAGGGAGCAGTACTTC. Encoded protein: CASSSGTGKREQYF.

This clonotype has at least ten counts. The V and J genes are TRBV20-1 and TRBJ1-6; 7 bases agree with TRBD1. V lost 4 bases, J lost 7 bases, and 10 bases stayed unmatched. Germline V lookup: CDR1 DFQATT, CDR2 SNEGSKA (reference sequence). This CDR3 contains 15 residues. The DNA for the CDR3 is TGCAGTGCTAAAGAGAGACAGGGTCCAAATTCACCCCTCCACTTT. Protein sequence: CSAKERQGPNSPLHF.